This is a list of T cell receptor beta chains from one sample in a study of human T cells and chemical hapten exposure. TCRdb reprocessed the RACE reads via MiXCR and lists one record per CDR3 protein. The table includes 370,000 or so distinct CDR3 sequences, 4% to 5.5% detected once. The starting material was whole blood, obtained in connection with sensitization to the hapten diphenylcyclopropenone (DPC). All receptors come from a woman in her fifties or sixties with alopecia areata. Some clones in this sample may be carry-over from other donors' samples. Each CDR3 is given with its conserved first and last residue. The D gene is left open where the match is weak. Where a row states a size, it is once, few, many or the class of an expanded clone; other rows omit it.

>TRBV12-3/TRBV12-4|TRBJ2-3|-|16|TRBD1
CASSLAPGTATDTQYF
>TRBV5-6|TRBJ2-7|-|15|-
CASSSTRGGDYEQYF
>TRBV28|TRBJ2-1|few|16|TRBD1
CASSFGTGLTYNEQFF
>TRBV5-1|TRBJ1-2|-|15|-
CASSLNSGDYYGYTF
>TRBV5-1|TRBJ2-2|many|13|-
CASMQTNTGELFF
>TRBV5-6|TRBJ2-1|many|15|TRBD1
CASSFGDRGMGEQFF
>TRBV6-6|TRBJ1-2|-|12|-
CASIKRDYGYTF
>TRBV11-3|TRBJ2-3|few|15|TRBD2
CASSHSGEDLDTQYF
>TRBV12-3/TRBV12-4|TRBJ2-5|many|14|-
CASSLLGGDETQYF
>TRBV6-5|TRBJ2-7|-|17|TRBD2
CASSYSLAASGIYEQYF
>TRBV2|TRBJ2-7|few|15|-
CASAGQVGLGGEQYF
>TRBV9|TRBJ2-2|few|12|-
CASNKYTGELFF
>TRBV19|TRBJ1-5|few|16|-
CASSIEGTVSNQPQHF
>TRBV7-8|TRBJ2-3|few|16|-
CASSLGVWQSTDTQYF
>TRBV20-1|TRBJ1-1|many|14|-
CSARDLGGRHEAFF
>TRBV10-3|TRBJ2-1|few|16|TRBD1
CAISGLDRDLYNEQFF
>TRBV9|TRBJ1-6|many|16|TRBD1
CASSPGGGGGDSPLHF
>TRBV5-1|TRBJ2-1|few|15|-
CASSLGSGLYNEQFF
>TRBV27|TRBJ2-7|many|14|-
CASSLRAPAYEQYF
>TRBV6-1|TRBJ1-4|few|17|TRBD1
CASSEAGTGSTNEKLFF
>TRBV20-1|TRBJ1-1|few|10|-
CSARPFEAFF
>TRBV6-5|TRBJ2-1|many|15|TRBD2
CASRAGTSYYNEQFF
>TRBV7-2|TRBJ2-5|many|14|-
CASRAVAARETQYF
>TRBV12-3/TRBV12-4|TRBJ2-1|-|15|TRBD2
CASTTGGGSYNEEFF
>TRBV5-6|TRBJ2-6|many|15|-
CASSLMRAGANVLTF
>TRBV9|TRBJ2-1|few|14|TRBD2
CASSVTGGPLEQFF
>TRBV4-2|TRBJ2-7|many|15|TRBD2
CASSPSSGGQYEQYF
>TRBV12-3/TRBV12-4|TRBJ1-5|many|15|-
CASSAGDPTNQPQHF
>TRBV2|TRBJ1-1|many|14|-
CASSEISGNTEAFF
>TRBV20-1|TRBJ2-1|many|16|TRBD2
CSAREPGSGGRNEQFF
>TRBV12-3/TRBV12-4|TRBJ2-5|few|14|-
CASSKTGPVETQYF
>TRBV6-1|TRBJ2-7|few|15|TRBD2
CASSEANRGSRDYRF
>TRBV20-1|TRBJ2-7|-|13|-
CSASLQGGYEQYF
>TRBV29-1|TRBJ1-1|many|15|TRBD1
CSARAGRSGGTEAFF